This TCR beta chain was found in a study of blood T cell repertoires in COVID-19. Study as a whole: Researchers got acute and convalescent COVID-19 samples from the United States, Italy and Spain. Sample material is recorded as cDNA or gDNA derived from T cells, B-cell-depleted T cells, or PBMCs.

In this sample, this clone turned up once. The germline V gene has CDR1 SGHDN and CDR2 FVKESK. This CDR3 contains 14 residues. With 3 bases removed from V and 7 bases from J, the gap between germline ends came to 15 bases. Source study methods: Estimates of nucleated cell counts were drawn from the amplification of reference gene primers. Assay used: immunoSEQ multiplex PCR; TCRdb lists only in-frame clones, some missing. The V and J calls and clone size come from that table; D and trimming were worked out from the DNA. This sample has 110,000 to 150,000 clones, with roughly 82% found just once. The sequence was collected from a man in his 60s with active or convalescent COVID-19. The chain employs TRBV14 and TRBJ1-2, with TRBD1 as a possible D gene (6 bases). The sample consisted of peripheral blood. The CDR3 is CASSHPTGSFGYTF. The CDR3 nucleotides are TGTGCCAGCAGCCACCCTACAGGGTCGTTTGGCTACACCTTC.